One sample yielded the 30 T cell receptor beta chains listed below, sequenced in a study of low-dose radiotherapy and immunotherapy resistance in tumors. Time point reported: before trial treatment. With TRAV- and TRBV-specific primers, first-strand cDNA was made, covering the alpha and beta chains. The authors ran around 20 PCR cycles to amplify TCRs with a constant-region primer and V-primer adapter. MiXCR was run by TCRdb on the reads, yielding one entry per CDR3 protein. The sample comprises fewer than 90,000 distinct CDR3 sequences, around 31% of which are singletons, and 8.5% to 14% rests with the top ten. The sample was PBMCs, taken before treatment. The origin of the receptors is a female donor with ovarian cancer.

This clonotype was seen once. A far larger clone lies a single base away; this is likely a read error. The V call is TRBV6-6, the J call TRBJ2-7, with D maybe TRBD1 (6 bases). This CDR3 is built from 13 residues. The V gene lost 5 bases and the J gene lost 7 bases, with 15 bases spanning the gap. Germline CDR1 reads MNHNY; CDR2 reads SVGAGI (reference sequence). The CDR3 loop is CASSHYRVNEQYF. The CDR3 region has the DNA TGTGCCAGCAGTCACTACAGGGTCAATGAGCAGTACTTC.

There are many counts of this clonotype. The gene calls are TRBV20-1 and TRBJ2-1; 10 bases fit TRBD2. This CDR3 region has 13 residues. With 6 bases clipped from V and 8 bases from J, the junction kept 7 bases outside the gene matches. CDR1 is DFQATT, CDR2 SNEGSKA, per germline (reference sequence). The CDR3 region is CSAEREGRDEQFF. The DNA for the CDR3 is TGCAGTGCGGAGCGGGAGGGCCGAGATGAGCAGTTCTTC.

The chain employs TRBV27 and TRBJ2-7; D remains unclear. V lost 6 bases, J lost 4 bases, and 4 bases lay in between. Germline loops: CDR1 MNHEY, CDR2 SMNVEV (reference sequence). The CDR3 consists of 10 residues. In DNA form, the CDR3 reads TGTGCCAGCAGACGGTACGAGCAGTACTTC. Translation: CASRRYEQYF.

In regard to this clonotype: Mismatch with germline at one junction end may stem from a read error. The chain carries TRBV20-1 and TRBJ2-1; 12 bases are shared with TRBD2. In germline, CDR1 is DFQATT, CDR2 SNEGSKA (reference sequence). The CDR3 extends over 12 amino acids. The CDR3 region has the DNA TGCAGTGCTAGAGATCCAACTAGCGGGAGGAACTTC. Translation: CSARDPTSGRNF.

This clonotype was picked up many times. The rearrangement links TRBV12-3 or TRBV12-4 to TRBJ2-4, with 12 nucleotides matching TRBD2. This CDR3 has 23 residues. With 1 base clipped from V and 3 bases from J, the junction kept 22 bases outside the gene matches. Here the CDR3 reads CASSLDPYPLTSGRGGDKNIQYF. The CDR3 bases are TGTGCCAGCAGTTTAGACCCATATCCCTTGACTAGCGGGAGAGGTGGTGACAAAAACATTCAGTACTTC.

V and J are TRBV28 and TRBJ2-7; D remains unclear. V lost 6 bases and J 3 bases, leaving 9 bases between the germline ends. CDR1 and CDR2 from the germline V gene are MDHEN and SYDVKM. The CDR3 has 12 amino acids. The chain's CDR3 is CASSPGYYEQYF. CDR3 in DNA: TGTGCCAGCAGCCCGGGCTACTACGAGCAGTACTTC.

The table lists this clonotype with many counts. This chain uses TRBV15 with TRBJ1-5; 7 positions agree with TRBD1. The CDR3 totals 19 residues. V trimming: 0 bases; J trimming: 7 bases; junction bases outside the gene matches: 18. Germline CDR1 LNHNV, CDR2 YYDKDF (reference sequence). The chain's CDR3 is CATSRERQGWSTREQPQHF. CDR3 DNA sequence: TGTGCCACCAGCAGAGAACGACAGGGTTGGTCCACGCGTGAACAGCCCCAGCATTTT.

This clonotype occurred once. V is TRBV20-1 and J is TRBJ1-5; D possibly corresponds to TRBD1 (6 bases). From germline, CDR1 is DFQATT and CDR2 SNEGSKA (reference sequence). V gave up 4 bases and J gave up 5 bases, with 9 bases separating them. This CDR3 comprises 12 residues. The CDR3 DNA reads TGCAGTGCTAAACAGGGCGATCAGCCCCAGCATTTT. This translates into CSAKQGDQPQHF.

This clonotype occurred many times. The chain employs TRBV20-1 and TRBJ1-3, with 11 bases lining up with TRBD1. Germline lookup yields CDR1 DFQATT and CDR2 SNEGSKA (reference sequence). CDR3 length: 16 amino acids. V dropped 0 bases and J dropped 4; count of bases not matched to a gene: 5. This chain's CDR3 is CSARDRDRGMGNTIYF. The CDR3 coding sequence is TGCAGTGCTAGAGATAGGGACAGGGGGATGGGAAACACCATATATTTT.

This clonotype has ten or more counts. The chain links TRBV25-1 to TRBJ1-2, with D uncertain. The V and J ends lost 4 bases and 4 bases respectively, with 13 bases between them. The CDR3 covers 14 residues. CDR1 is MGHDK, CDR2 SYGVNS, per germline. CDR3 in amino acids: CASSGSTSIYGYTF. DNA for the CDR3: TGTGCCAGCAGTGGGTCGACCTCTATCTATGGCTACACCTTC.

The chain uses TRBV2 and TRBJ2-1; TRBD1 aligns across 8 bases. J lost 5 bases, V lost 6 bases, and 6 bases had no gene match. Germline V gene lookup returns CDR1 SNHLY and CDR2 FYNNEI. The CDR3 is made up of 14 amino acids. Here the CDR3 reads CASSPQGVDNEQFF. The CDR3 DNA is TGTGCCAGCAGCCCACAGGGGGTCGACAATGAGCAGTTCTTC.

Concerning this clonotype itself: A read error is the likely source, as a far larger clone sits one nucleotide away. The V call is TRBV7-2, the J call TRBJ2-7; 7 bases fit TRBD2. Germline V gene sequence: CDR1 SGHTA, CDR2 FQGNSA. The CDR3 runs 15 residues. J was trimmed by 7 bases and V by 3 bases; bases with no gene match: 12. CDR3 in amino acids: CASSLGLAVYNEQYF. CDR3 bases: TGTGCCAGCAGCTTGGGGCTAGCGGTTTACAATGAGCAGTACTTC.

This clonotype was detected ten times or more. The chain recombines TRBV4-1 with TRBJ2-3; 7 bases fit TRBD1. The V and J ends lost 6 bases and 4 bases, in that order; junction bases with no gene match: 10. The CDR3 runs 15 residues. Looked up from germline, CDR1 is MGHRA and CDR2 is YSYEKL. CDR3 DNA sequence: TGCGCCAGCAGGCTGACAGGGTGGGGTGCAGATACGCAGTATTTT. It specifies CASRLTGWGADTQYF.

The table lists this clonotype with many counts. The chain recombines TRBV4-3 with TRBJ1-4; D is perhaps TRBD1 (5 bases). With 0 bases removed from V and 8 bases from J, the gap between germline ends came to 13 bases. CDR1 and CDR2 from the germline V gene are LGHNA and YSLEER. This CDR3 has 15 residues. DNA of the CDR3: TGCGCCAGCAGCCAAGAGGGGGGTGGGAGCGAAAAACTGTTTTTT. It encodes CASSQEGGGSEKLFF.

The rearrangement uses TRBV9 and TRBJ1-2, with TRBD1 identical over 7 bases. The CDR3 totals 15 residues. Germline V gene sequence: CDR1 SGDLS, CDR2 YYNGEE. The V and J ends lost 4 bases and 1 base, in that order; junction bases with no gene match: 7. CDR3 nucleotides: TGTGCCAGCAGCCCAACAGGGGACCTTAACTATGGCTACACCTTC. This translates into CASSPTGDLNYGYTF.

This clonotype was seen many times. The V and J genes are TRBV5-1 and TRBJ2-7; D perhaps matches TRBD2 (5 bases). Germline CDR1 SGHRS, CDR2 YFSETQ. V was pared by 1 base and J by 7 bases, with 12 bases between. This CDR3 is 13 amino acids long. CDR3 in amino acids: CASSLFAGMEQYF. Written as DNA, the CDR3 is TGCGCCAGCAGCTTGTTCGCGGGTATGGAGCAGTACTTC. Full variable domain (missing parts from reference TRBV5-1 and TRBJ2-7): KAGVTQTPRYLIKTRGQQVTLSCSPISGHRSVSWYQQTPGQGLQFLFEYFSETQRNKGNFPGRFSGRQFSNSRSEMNVSTLELGDSALYLCASSLFAGMEQYFGPGTRLTVT.

This clonotype was detected a few times. The V call is TRBV28, the J call TRBJ2-7; D possibly corresponds to TRBD2 (6 bases). V was clipped by 5 bases and J by 2 bases, with 16 bases between them. CDR1 is MDHEN and CDR2 is SYDVKM in the germline V gene. This CDR3 has 15 amino acids. The CDR3 sequence: CASSPAGFRPYEQYF. The CDR3 nucleotides are TGTGCCAGCAGTCCCGCGGGGTTTCGACCCTACGAGCAGTACTTC. The full variable domain, in which reference TRBV28 and TRBJ2-7 provide the parts outside the CDR3, is DVKVTQSSRYLVKRTGEKVFLECVQDMDHENMFWYRQDPGLGLRLIYFSYDVKMKEKGDIPEGYSVSREKKERFSLILESASTNQTSMYLCASSPAGFRPYEQYFGPGTRLTVT.

Worth noting for this clonotype: A read error may explain this, as a much larger clone is one base away. The CDR3 region has the DNA TGTGCCAGGAGCTTAGACAGGGTACACGAGCAGTACTTC. Translated, it gives CARSLDRVHEQYF. The genes are TRBV7-9 and TRBJ2-7; 7 nucleotides line up with TRBD1. Germline CDR1 reads SEHNR; CDR2 reads FQNEAQ (reference sequence). The CDR3 loop spans 13 amino acids.

This clonotype was counted many times. This chain links TRBV4-2 with TRBJ2-7; 8 bases are shared with TRBD2. The CDR3 covers 15 residues. CDR1 and CDR2 from the germline V gene are LGHNA and YNFKEQ. V gave up 0 bases and J gave up 4 bases; unmatched junction bases: 5. The CDR3 protein is CASSQDEAGEYEQYF. The CDR3 bases are TGTGCCAGCAGCCAAGATGAAGCGGGAGAGTACGAGCAGTACTTC.

This clonotype has ten or more counts. V usage is TRBV11-3 and J usage is TRBJ1-2; maybe TRBD1 (5 bases). Germline V CDR1 and CDR2: SGHNT, YENEEA. The CDR3 spans 15 residues. Deletions cut 5 bases from V and 0 bases from J, with 13 bases between. CDR3 sequence (DNA): TGTGCCAGCAGCCGGGGACGGCAAGCTAACTATGGCTACACCTTC. Amino acid sequence: CASSRGRQANYGYTF.

This clonotype was seen ten or more times. This chain uses TRBV12-3 or TRBV12-4 with TRBJ1-1; D perhaps matches TRBD1 (5 bases). V gave up 6 bases and J gave up 11 bases, with 22 bases separating them. CDR3 length equals 14 residues. The CDR3 coding sequence is TGTGCCAGCAGAGGGGTAAGGGTTAGAAAAGGCGCTTTCTTT. Translating gives CASRGVRVRKGAFF.

This clonotype was seen repeatedly, ten times or more. The chain links TRBV4-1 to TRBJ2-4; 9 bases fit TRBD2. Germline values: CDR1 MGHRA, CDR2 YSYEKL. The junction had 5 bases not matched to a gene; V was cut back by 4 bases and J by 4 bases. The CDR3 is 15 residues long. The CDR3 DNA reads TGCGCCAGCAGCCTTTCCGCGGGGGGGAAAAACATTCAGTACTTC. Translated, it gives CASSLSAGGKNIQYF.

This clonotype has a handful of counts. The V and J genes are TRBV5-1 and TRBJ1-2; D is possibly TRBD1 (5 bases). This CDR3 comprises 13 residues. V was clipped by 4 bases and J by 2 bases, with 9 bases between them. Germline assignment: CDR1 SGHRS and CDR2 YFSETQ. CDR3 bases: TGCGCCAGCAGCGCAGGACACAACTATGGCTACACCTTC. Its translation: CASSAGHNYGYTF.

This clonotype was picked up many times. The J gene is TRBJ2-1, the V gene TRBV7-2; TRBD2 agrees at 11 bases. Per germline, CDR1 SGHTA and CDR2 FQGNSA. The V gene end was trimmed by 1 base and the J gene end by 8 bases; junction bases not matched to a gene: 7. The CDR3 consists of 16 residues. The CDR3 DNA is TGTGCCAGCAGCTTAGGTAGCGGGGGGGCCGTCTATGAGCAGTTCTTC. It encodes CASSLGSGGAVYEQFF.

Ten or more counts support this clonotype. The chain links TRBV7-2 to TRBJ2-3; D gene unclear. CDR3 length equals 14 residues. The germline gives CDR1 SGHTA, CDR2 FQGNSA. The V and J ends lost 4 bases and 5 bases respectively, with 13 bases between them. CDR3 amino acids: CASSSRDSVDTQYF. The CDR3 nucleotides read TGTGCCAGCAGCTCTCGAGACTCTGTAGATACGCAGTATTTT.

This clonotype was recorded many times. This chain links TRBV5-1 with TRBJ2-5; a weak D match, TRBD2 (6 bases). Trimming removed 0 bases at V and 3 bases at J, with 15 bases between. Germline V gene lookup returns CDR1 SGHRS and CDR2 YFSETQ. The CDR3 totals 16 residues. The CDR3 region has the DNA TGCGCCAGCAGCTTGGAGTGGGGGGAAATGAAAGAGACCCAGTACTTC. It codes for CASSLEWGEMKETQYF.

This clonotype was seen a few times. This sequence is one base from a far larger clone and is likely a read error. J is TRBJ2-1 and V is TRBV6-1, with D unresolved. Trimming took off 6 bases at V and 10 bases at J, with 16 bases between the two ends. The CDR3 is made up of 13 amino acids. Germline V gives CDR1 MNHNS, CDR2 SASEGT. CDR3 protein: CASSLSPGSEQFF. The CDR3 coding sequence is TGTGCCAGCAGCCTCTCACCGGGCAGCGAGCAGTTCTTC.

This clonotype showed up many times. The chain combines TRBV6-2 or TRBV6-3 with TRBJ1-5, with TRBD1 matching 9 bases. The CDR3 sequence is 18 residues long. The germline gives CDR1 MNHEY, CDR2 SVGEGT. Trimming cost V 5 bases and J 2 bases; bases outside gene matches: 13. For the CDR3, the DNA is TGTGCCAGCAGTCAAGAATCCGGACAGGGGTCCCGCAATCAGCCCCAGCATTTT. Translated: CASSQESGQGSRNQPQHF.

This clonotype was detected many times. In DNA form, the CDR3 reads TGCGCCAGCAGCTTGGCAGGCGATGAGCAGTTCTTC. Its protein product is CASSLAGDEQFF. The chain carries TRBV5-1 and TRBJ2-1; D remains unclear. CDR1 is SGHRS and CDR2 is YFSETQ in the germline V gene. V dropped 0 bases and J dropped 8 bases, with 6 bases sitting between them. The CDR3 spans 12 residues.

This chain links TRBV16 with TRBJ1-5; D is uncertain. The V end was cut by 1 base, the J end by 6 bases, with 13 bases between. The CDR3 totals 15 residues. CDR1 and CDR2 from the germline V gene are KGHSY and FQNENV. As DNA, the CDR3 is TGTGCCAGCAGCCAATTTCCGGGAGGAGGTCAGCCCCAGCATTTT. Translated: CASSQFPGGGQPQHF.